Reported below is one TCR beta chain. Its antigen is unidentified. Profiling relied on immunoSEQ multiplex PCR, and the TCRdb table lists in-frame clones only, not all of them. This sample has roughly 1,800,000 clones, with about 95% found just once. These data originate in a study of shared clonotypes between healthy human individuals. Study findings and constraints: Among donors, clonotype sharing was expected to be affected by sequencing depth.

Naive CD8 cells, CD45RO-negative and positively selected for CCR7, excluded terminally differentiated effector memory CD45RA+ cells. The sequence came from a man aged 18 to 29 in good health. The sample comprised naive CD8+ T cells sorted from blood.

The chain's CDR3 is CASSPDESYEQYF. DNA of the CDR3: TGTGCCAGCAGCCCGGACGAGTCCTACGAGCAGTACTTC. V is TRBV11-2 and J is TRBJ2-7, with D uncertain. Germline-derived CDR1 and CDR2 are SGHAT and FQNNGV. Trimming removed 5 bases from V and 1 base from J, with 9 bases in between. The CDR3 extends over 13 amino acids.